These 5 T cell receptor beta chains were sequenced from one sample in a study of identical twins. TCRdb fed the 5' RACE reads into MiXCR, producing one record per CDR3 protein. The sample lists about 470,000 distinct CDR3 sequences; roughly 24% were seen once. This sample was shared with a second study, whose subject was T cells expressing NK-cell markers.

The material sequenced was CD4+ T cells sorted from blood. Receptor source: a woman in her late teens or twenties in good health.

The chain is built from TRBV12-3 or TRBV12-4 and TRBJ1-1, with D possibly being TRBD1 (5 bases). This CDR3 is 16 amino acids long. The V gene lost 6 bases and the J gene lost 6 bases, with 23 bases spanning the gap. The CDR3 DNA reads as TGTGCCAGCAGAGACTTACCCCGGGGCCTTCCCCCTGAAGCTTTCTTT. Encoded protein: CASRDLPRGLPPEAFF.

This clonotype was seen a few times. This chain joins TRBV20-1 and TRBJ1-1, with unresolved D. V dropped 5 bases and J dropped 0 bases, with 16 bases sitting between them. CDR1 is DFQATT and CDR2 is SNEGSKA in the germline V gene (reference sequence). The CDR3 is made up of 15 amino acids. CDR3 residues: CSAPGLGNMNTEAFF. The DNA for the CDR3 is TGCAGTGCTCCCGGCCTAGGGAACATGAACACTGAAGCTTTCTTT.

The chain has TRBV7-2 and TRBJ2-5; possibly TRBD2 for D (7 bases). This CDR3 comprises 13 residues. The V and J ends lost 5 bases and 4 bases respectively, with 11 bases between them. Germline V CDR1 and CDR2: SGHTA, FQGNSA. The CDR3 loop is CASSRGATETQYF. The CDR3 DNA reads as TGTGCCAGCAGCCGGGGGGCGACAGAGACCCAGTACTTC.

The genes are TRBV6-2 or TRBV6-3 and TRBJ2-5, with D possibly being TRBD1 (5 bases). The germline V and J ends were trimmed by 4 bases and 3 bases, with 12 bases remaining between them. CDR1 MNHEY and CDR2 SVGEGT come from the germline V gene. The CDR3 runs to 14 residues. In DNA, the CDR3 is TGTGCCAGCAGTTCGCGCTCGACAGAAGAGACCCAGTACTTC. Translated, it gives CASSSRSTEETQYF.

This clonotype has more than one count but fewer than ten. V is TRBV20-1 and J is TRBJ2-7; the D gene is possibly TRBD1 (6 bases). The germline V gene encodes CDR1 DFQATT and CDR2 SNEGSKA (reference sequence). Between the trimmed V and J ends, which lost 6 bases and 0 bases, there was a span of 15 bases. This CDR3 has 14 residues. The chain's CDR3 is CSAAGRGSSYEQYF. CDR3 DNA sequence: TGCAGTGCCGCGGGTAGGGGGAGCTCCTACGAGCAGTACTTC.